Presented here are 14 T cell receptor beta chains from one specimen sequenced in a study of beta chain features in type 1 diabetes. Study results and caveats: In every one of the four CD4+ subsets, TCRB CDR3s were moderately but significantly shorter in Type 1 diabetes patients.

Their specific antigens are unknown. Of the isolated RNA, all was reverse transcribed, and so the sequenced material was expressed TCRB transcripts. Only in-frame clones appear in the TCRdb table, and some are missing; sequencing was by immunoSEQ multiplex PCR. This sample has about 340,000 clones; less than 15% occur once, and the top ten carry over 0.014%. Input material: naive CD4+ T cells from blood. All receptors derive from a woman aged 18-35 years with type 1 diabetes.

This chain links TRBV19 with TRBJ1-5, with a possible D match to TRBD1 (5 bases). V was shortened by 4 bases and J by 0 bases, with 19 bases between the two germline ends. Germline V CDR1 and CDR2: LNHDA, SQIVND (reference sequence). The CDR3 has 18 amino acids. The CDR3 region has the DNA TGTGCCAGTAGTAGCCTCAGGGTCCCCCACCATAGCAATCAGCCCCAGCATTTT. It encodes CASSSLRVPHHSNQPQHF.

Only a few counts were recorded for this clone. Other DNA sequences from this sample encode an identical CDR3 as well. V is TRBV5-1 and J is TRBJ2-6; D remains ambiguous. Trimming shortened V by 0 bases and J by 1 base, and 5 bases separated the two germline ends. CDR3 length: 15 residues. The germline V gene has CDR1 SGHRS and CDR2 YFSETQ. CDR3 in amino acids: CASSLGSSGANVLTF. CDR3 nucleotides: TGCGCCAGCAGCTTGGGGAGTTCTGGGGCCAACGTCCTGACTTTC. Supplemented by reference TRBV5-1 and TRBJ2-6, the full variable domain reads KAGVTQTPRYLIKTRGQQVTLSCSPISGHRSVSWYQQTPGQGLQFLFEYFSETQRNKGNFPGRFSGRQFSNSRSEMNVSTLELGDSALYLCASSLGSSGANVLTFGAGSRLTVL.

A few counts support this clone. The gene calls are TRBV4-2 and TRBJ1-2, with D possibly being TRBD1 (6 bases). Germline V CDR1 and CDR2: LGHNA, YNFKEQ. The V end was cut by 0 bases, the J end by 2 bases, with 10 bases between. The CDR3 totals 15 residues. The CDR3 is CASSQEGGGNYGYTF. The CDR3 DNA reads TGTGCCAGCAGCCAAGAGGGAGGGGGAAACTATGGCTACACCTTC.

The chain couples TRBV11-1 to TRBJ1-1; D is ambiguous. The CDR3 sequence is 16 residues long. V lost 6 bases, J lost 4 bases, and 21 bases lay in between. Germline V gene lookup returns CDR1 SGHAT and CDR2 FQDESV (reference sequence). The CDR3: CASRTHDGERGTEAFF. The CDR3 DNA reads TGTGCCAGCAGAACCCACGACGGAGAACGTGGCACTGAAGCTTTCTTT.

This clone was counted only a few times. The chain recombines TRBV5-1 with TRBJ2-1; no clear D gene. With 2 bases removed from V and 5 bases from J, the gap between germline ends came to 11 bases. Germline values: CDR1 SGHRS, CDR2 YFSETQ. CDR3 length: 14 residues. The CDR3 DNA follows: TGCGCCAGCAGCTTAGGCGGAAATAACAATGAGCAGTTCTTC. This sequence encodes CASSLGGNNNEQFF.

The chain uses TRBV28 and TRBJ1-5; 7 bases agree with TRBD1. CDR3 length: 14 amino acids. V was clipped by 6 bases and J by 4 bases; unmatched bases: 6. Per germline, CDR1 MDHEN and CDR2 SYDVKM. The CDR3 DNA reads as TGTGCCAGCAGGTTTGTCAGGGGGAATCAGCCCCAGCATTTT. The encoded protein is CASRFVRGNQPQHF.

As for this clone: The junction departs from germline at one end; a sequencing error may be responsible. V and J are TRBV10-3 and TRBJ2-3; possible D gene TRBD1, 5 bases. Germline loops: CDR1 ENHRY, CDR2 SYGVKD. The CDR3 contains 12 residues. DNA of the CDR3: TGTGCCATCAGTCATGGACAAGATCCGCAGTATTTT. The encoded protein is CAISHGQDPQYF.

The rearrangement links TRBV7-9 to TRBJ1-1; no firm D call. V was shortened by 1 base and J by 1 base, with 10 bases between the two germline ends. Per the germline V gene, CDR1 is SEHNR and CDR2 is FQNEAQ (reference sequence). The length of the CDR3 is 15 residues. The CDR3: CASSLGGSGNTEAFF. CDR3 nucleotide sequence: TGTGCCAGCAGCTTAGGAGGCTCCGGGAACACTGAAGCTTTCTTT. The complete variable domain, with remaining parts taken from reference TRBV7-9 and TRBJ1-1, reads DTGVSQNPRHKITKRGQNVTFRCDPISEHNRLYWYRQTLGQGPEFLTYFQNEAQLEKSRLLSDRFSAERPKGSFSTLEIQRTEQGDSAMYLCASSLGGSGNTEAFFGQGTRLTVV.

The CDR3: CASSVRQGSTEAFF. The CDR3 DNA follows: TGCGCCAGCAGCGTACGACAGGGGAGCACTGAAGCTTTCTTT. The V and J genes are TRBV5-1 and TRBJ1-1, with TRBD1 matching 8 bases. CDR1 and CDR2 from the germline V gene are SGHRS and YFSETQ. V lost 4 bases, J lost 4 bases, and 6 bases stayed unmatched. This CDR3 has 14 amino acids. Full variable domain (remainder filled in from reference TRBV5-1 and TRBJ1-1): KAGVTQTPRYLIKTRGQQVTLSCSPISGHRSVSWYQQTPGQGLQFLFEYFSETQRNKGNFPGRFSGRQFSNSRSEMNVSTLELGDSALYLCASSVRQGSTEAFFGQGTRLTVV.

This clone showed up just a few times. The rearrangement links TRBV29-1 to TRBJ1-4; D might be TRBD1 (6 bases). Between the trimmed V and J ends, which lost 8 bases and 5 bases, there was a span of 15 bases. The germline V gene has CDR1 SQVTM and CDR2 ANQGSEA. The CDR3 totals 13 residues. The CDR3 here is CSPVGGRNEKLFF. The DNA of the CDR3 is TGCAGCCCCGTGGGGGGGCGGAATGAAAAACTGTTTTTT.

This rearrangement joins TRBV18 to TRBJ1-1; D call uncertain. The CDR3 contains 11 residues. In germline, CDR1 is KGHSH, CDR2 LQKENI. V lost 5 bases and J lost 8, with 9 bases in between. Written as DNA, the CDR3 is TGTGCCAGCTCAAAAGCCTCCGAAGCTTTCTTT. It is translated as CASSKASEAFF. The variable domain in full, completed from reference TRBV18 and TRBJ1-1, reads NAGVMQNPRHLVRRRGQEARLRCSPMKGHSHVYWYRQLPEEGLKFMVYLQKENIIDESGMPKERFSAEFPKEGPSILRIQQVVRGDSAAYFCASSKASEAFFGQGTRLTVV.

This clone was detected only a few times. V and J are TRBV19 and TRBJ2-3; 9 bases match TRBD2. The CDR3 spans 15 residues. V lost 5 bases to trimming and J lost 1 base; unmatched junction nucleotides: 4. Germline V gives CDR1 LNHDA, CDR2 SQIVND (reference sequence). The CDR3 DNA is TGTGCCAGTAGTCTAGCGGGGACAGGCACAGATACGCAGTATTTT. Protein product: CASSLAGTGTDTQYF.

This rearrangement joins TRBV5-4 to TRBJ2-7, with 10 bases matching TRBD2. Losses at the gene ends were 4 bases for V and 2 bases for J; bases not matched to a gene: 6. Germline lookup yields CDR1 SGHNT and CDR2 YYREEE (reference sequence). This CDR3 region has 15 residues. The CDR3 loop reads CASSPGLANTYEQYV. The CDR3 DNA is TGTGCCAGCAGCCCGGGACTAGCGAATACCTACGAGCAGTACGTC.

The chain links TRBV18 to TRBJ2-7; D is possibly TRBD1 (7 bases). Germline V lookup: CDR1 KGHSH, CDR2 LQKENI. V lost 0 bases and J 5 bases, leaving 26 bases between the germline ends. The CDR3 loop spans 19 amino acids. CDR3 loop: CASSPPKEDWCDREDEQYV. The CDR3 coding sequence is TGTGCCAGCTCACCACCCAAGGAGGATTGGTGCGACAGGGAGGACGAGCAGTACGTC.